Below are 26 T cell receptor beta chains sequenced from a single sample in a study of T cells expressing NK-cell markers. TCRdb reprocessed the 5' RACE reads and keeps a single row for each CDR3 protein, giving no DNA. The table gives about 170,000 distinct CDR3 sequences; the top ten clones make up around 20% of it. Sequenced sample: blood T cells: a sorted CD56 or NKG2C T cell subset, CD4+ or CD8+ T cells, or bulk PBMC T cells (not recorded which). Source of these receptors: a man aged 18-70 years in good health.

This rearrangement joins TRBV28 to TRBJ2-1; with no DNA, the TCRdb D assignment of TRBD1 cannot be verified. Germline V CDR1 and CDR2: MDHEN, SYDVKM. This CDR3 has 15 amino acids. The CDR3 is CASSSGTGGLDEQFF.

The V gene is TRBV5-6, the J gene TRBJ2-5; as DNA is missing, the TRBD1 call by TCRdb cannot be tested. Per germline, CDR1 SGHDT and CDR2 YYEEEE. This CDR3 has 14 residues. CDR3 region: CASSPRPGSETQYF.

The chain combines TRBV6-5 with TRBJ2-7; TCRdb returns TRBD1, unconfirmable since there is no DNA. The CDR3 length is 18 residues. Per the germline V gene, CDR1 is MNHEY and CDR2 is SVGAGI. The CDR3 loop is CASSYDRIRDSHSYEQYF.

V usage is TRBV15 and J usage is TRBJ2-3; the TCRdb call, TRBD2, lacks DNA for checking. The germline V gene has CDR1 LNHNV and CDR2 YYDKDF (reference sequence). The CDR3 spans 17 residues. CDR3 sequence reads: CATSRDLTSGSTDTQYF. Together with reference TRBV15 and TRBJ2-3, the CDR3 gives the full variable domain: DAMVIQNPRYQVTQFGKPVTLSCSQTLNHNVMYWYQQKSSQAPKLLFHYYDKDFNNEADTPDNFQSRRPNTSFCFLDIRSPGLGDTAMYLCATSRDLTSGSTDTQYFGPGTRLTVL.

J is TRBJ2-7 and V is TRBV6-1; TCRdb returns TRBD1, unconfirmable since there is no DNA. The germline V gene encodes CDR1 MNHNS and CDR2 SASEGT. CDR3 size: 13 residues. The CDR3 is CASRGTGTYEQYF.

This chain connects TRBV4-1 to TRBJ2-1; without DNA, the TCRdb call of TRBD2 cannot be checked. Germline V gene lookup returns CDR1 MGHRA and CDR2 YSYEKL. CDR3 length: 16 residues. CDR3 loop: CASSPERSGGPNEQFF.

The chain employs TRBV7-9 and TRBJ1-1; with no DNA, the TCRdb D assignment of TRBD1 cannot be verified. This CDR3 is 15 amino acids long. Germline V gene data show CDR1 as SEHNR and CDR2 as FQNEAQ (reference sequence). This chain's CDR3 is CASSSHPGTGAEAFF. Together with reference TRBV7-9 and TRBJ1-1, the CDR3 gives the full variable domain: DTGVSQNPRHKITKRGQNVTFRCDPISEHNRLYWYRQTLGQGPEFLTYFQNEAQLEKSRLLSDRFSAERPKGSFSTLEIQRTEQGDSAMYLCASSSHPGTGAEAFFGQGTRLTVV.

The rearrangement uses TRBV2 and TRBJ2-7; TCRdb names TRBD1, which stays unverified in the absence of DNA. The length of the CDR3 is 12 residues. The germline V gene has CDR1 SNHLY and CDR2 FYNNEI. CDR3 protein: CASSEFGGEQYF.

The chain links TRBV27 to TRBJ2-7; TCRdb indicates TRBD1, and absent DNA this call remains unverified. This CDR3 contains 14 residues. CDR1 is MNHEY, CDR2 SMNVEV, per germline (reference sequence). CDR3: CASSLIGGQAEQYF.

The chain links TRBV10-3 to TRBJ2-3; the TCRdb D gene call, TRBD2, has no DNA to confirm it. CDR3 length: 16 residues. Germline V CDR1 and CDR2: ENHRY, SYGVKD. CDR3 protein: CAISEFRAGLTDTQYF.

This chain uses TRBV19 with TRBJ1-1; as DNA is missing, the TRBD1 call by TCRdb cannot be tested. The CDR3 consists of 15 residues. CDR1 and CDR2 from the germline V gene are LNHDA and SQIVND (reference sequence). CDR3 loop: CASTPDPRPNTEASF.

The V call is TRBV28, the J call TRBJ1-6. The CDR3 extends over 15 amino acids. Germline loops: CDR1 MDHEN, CDR2 SYDVKM. The CDR3 loop reads CASSRRASPNSPLHF.

J is TRBJ2-5 and V is TRBV7-8; TCRdb selects TRBD1, and the lack of DNA leaves this call unchecked. Germline lookup yields CDR1 SGHVS and CDR2 FQNEAQ. The CDR3 consists of 13 residues. This CDR3 reads CATGGSPRETQYF.

The chain couples TRBV7-9 to TRBJ2-7; TCRdb reports TRBD1, a call that lacks DNA to check it against. The CDR3 totals 14 residues. The V gene's germline CDR1 is SEHNR and CDR2 FQNEAQ (reference sequence). This CDR3 reads CASSLLTGEGEQYF.

This chain connects TRBV4-2 to TRBJ1-5; TCRdb lists TRBD1, though no DNA is available to test this call. The CDR3 consists of 15 residues. Germline values: CDR1 LGHNA, CDR2 YNFKEQ. This chain's CDR3 is CASSQGMGELQPQHF.

The chain employs TRBV6-1 and TRBJ1-3; as DNA is missing, the TRBD1 call by TCRdb cannot be tested. Germline V CDR1 and CDR2: MNHNS, SASEGT. This CDR3 is 15 amino acids long. CDR3 region: CASSVDSTSGNTIYF.

The chain uses TRBV18 and TRBJ1-5; the D gene TCRdb calls, TRBD1, cannot be checked with no DNA. The CDR3 covers 14 residues. Per the germline V gene, CDR1 is KGHSH and CDR2 is LQKENI. The CDR3 loop is CASSPGQGSQPQHF. The full variable domain, its missing parts supplied by reference TRBV18 and TRBJ1-5, is NAGVMQNPRHLVRRRGQEARLRCSPMKGHSHVYWYRQLPEEGLKFMVYLQKENIIDESGMPKERFSAEFPKEGPSILRIQQVVRGDSAAYFCASSPGQGSQPQHFGDGTRLSIL.

The CDR3 protein is CASSHYDQPQHF. The chain has TRBV11-2 and TRBJ1-5. This CDR3 is built from 12 residues. Germline lookup yields CDR1 SGHAT and CDR2 FQNNGV.

This chain uses TRBV27 with TRBJ2-1. This CDR3 contains 14 residues. Germline CDR1 is MNHEY and CDR2 is SMNVEV (reference sequence). CDR3 sequence: CASGRTIQYNEQFF.

The rearrangement links TRBV11-3 to TRBJ2-2. Germline V gene data show CDR1 as SGHNT and CDR2 as YENEEA. The CDR3 contains 14 residues. The CDR3 loop reads CASSSRGRTGELFF.

The V gene is TRBV7-3, the J gene TRBJ2-3; TCRdb proposes TRBD2, but this gene call is untestable without DNA. Germline loops: CDR1 SGHTA, CDR2 FQGTGA. This CDR3 spans 17 amino acids. The chain's CDR3 is CASSLLGLAEDDDTQYF.

This CDR3 is CASSRATAPIEAFF. The chain joins TRBV3-1 to TRBJ1-1; the D call from TCRdb, TRBD1, cannot be confirmed without DNA. Germline CDR1 and CDR2: LGHDT and YNNKEL (reference sequence). The CDR3 is made up of 14 amino acids.

The chain uses TRBV27 and TRBJ2-1; there is no DNA to check the TCRdb D call of TRBD2. Germline V gives CDR1 MNHEY, CDR2 SMNVEV (reference sequence). The CDR3 is 15 residues long. CDR3 sequence: CASSPRGLAYNEQFF.

The chain employs TRBV19 and TRBJ2-3; TCRdb's assignment of TRBD2 cannot be checked, as there is no DNA. There are 13 residues in the CDR3. The germline CDR1 and CDR2 sequences are LNHDA and SQIVND (reference sequence). CDR3 in amino acids: CASSMGGTDTQYF.

The CDR3 is CASSLPGYNEQFF. The chain employs TRBV5-5 and TRBJ2-1; TCRdb's assignment of TRBD1 cannot be checked, as there is no DNA. Germline CDR1 SGHKS, CDR2 YYEKEE (reference sequence). This CDR3 region has 13 residues. The complete variable domain, with remaining parts taken from reference TRBV5-5 and TRBJ2-1, reads DAGVTQSPTHLIKTRGQQVTLRCSPISGHKSVSWYQQVLGQGPQFIFQYYEKEERGRGNFPDRFSARQFPNYSSELNVNALLLGDSALYLCASSLPGYNEQFFGPGTRLTVL.

The J gene is TRBJ2-7, the V gene TRBV4-2; the TCRdb call, TRBD1, lacks DNA for checking. CDR1 is LGHNA, CDR2 YNFKEQ, per germline. This CDR3 is 17 amino acids long. The CDR3 loop is CASSQEITGGFTYEQYF.